This entry features one T cell receptor (beta chain) sequence. Primers used in a second PCR of roughly 7 to 12 cycles were a sample-barcoded 5' primer and a J-beta primer mix. TCRdb independently ran MiXCR on the 5' RACE reads; one entry per CDR3 protein. The table records about 680,000 distinct CDR3 sequences, over 45% of them present only once. Unmatched junction bases numbered 17, after V lost 0 bases and J lost 11 bases. CDR3 size: 17 residues. The germline V gene encodes CDR1 SGDLS and CDR2 YYNGEE. The sample originates from a study of blood T cells in healthy people across ages. The TCR comes from a woman aged 55-75 years in good health. Material: blood. V and J are TRBV9 and TRBJ2-5; TRBD2 aligns across 9 bases. The CDR3 protein is CASSVAAGGTKYNEQYF. CDR3 nucleotide sequence: TGTGCCAGCAGCGTAGCCGCGGGAGGGACAAAATACAATGAGCAGTACTTC.